The rows below give T cell receptor beta chains drawn from one sample of a study of blood T cells in healthy people across ages. From the 5' RACE reads, TCRdb called clonotypes with MiXCR, one entry per CDR3 protein. Of about 1,800,000 distinct CDR3 sequences detected, roughly 28% appear once; the ten largest clones hold 6.5% to 8.5%. The material sequenced was blood. The receptors come from a woman in her twenties or thirties in good health. Each CDR3 is given with its conserved first and last residue. A D gene is named only where the DNA matches it firmly. Size is stated for part of the rows, as once, few or many counts, or as a class when the clone is expanded.

>TRBD2|16|TRBV7-8|NA|TRBJ2-7
TGTGCCAGCAGCTCCGGCCCCAGCGGGAGCATATACGAGCAGTACTTC
CASSSGPSGSIYEQYF
>NA|14|TRBV5-1|NA|TRBJ1-2
TGCGCCAGCAGCTCCGGGACACCCGAGGAAGGCTACACCTTC
CASSSGTPEEGYTF
>NA|12|TRBV7-9|NA|TRBJ2-7
TGTGCCAGCAGCTTACGGGGAGCTGAGCAGGACTTC
CASSLRGAEQDF
>TRBD2|14|TRBV6-5|few|TRBJ2-1
TGTGCCAGCAGTTACTCGAACCCGGCGGGAGAACAGTTCTTC
CASSYSNPAGEQFF
>TRBD1|13|TRBV12-3/TRBV12-4|NA|TRBJ2-5
TGTGCCAGCAGAGGGGGACAGGGAGAGACCCAGTACTTC
CASRGGQGETQYF
>NA|16|TRBV28|few|TRBJ2-6
TGTGCCAGCAGTTTTCCCGGACGGTCTGGGGCCAACGTCCTGACTTTC
CASSFPGRSGANVLTF
>TRBD2|16|TRBV9|NA|TRBJ2-3
TGTGCCAGCAGCCGGGGGGGCGGGAGGACCCCGGATACGCAGTATTTT
CASSRGGGRTPDTQYF
>NA|13|TRBV2|NA|TRBJ1-2
TGTGCCGGCAGTGAGTCGGGGGCTACGGGCTACACCTTC
CAGSESGATGYTF
>NA|15|TRBV5-1|many|TRBJ2-1
TGCGCCAGCAGCTTGGAGGGGGGTTCCTACAATGAGCAGTTCTTC
CASSLEGGSYNEQFF
>NA|14|TRBV30|NA|TRBJ2-1
TGTGCCTGGAGCCCCCCCCAGGTAAGAGGTGAGCAGTTCTTC
CAWSPPQVRGEQFF
>TRBD1|14|TRBV4-3|few|TRBJ1-2
TGCGCCAGCAGCCAAACCGACAGGGGGAAAGGCTACACCTTC
CASSQTDRGKGYTF
>TRBD2|16|TRBV7-9|many|TRBJ2-3
TGTGCCAGCAGCCCGGGACTAGCGGGGGGGCCAGATACGCAGTATTTT
CASSPGLAGGPDTQYF
>NA|15|TRBV28|few|TRBJ1-2
TGTGCCAGCAGTCCCTTTGCAGGGAAGACAAATGGCTACACCTTC
CASSPFAGKTNGYTF
>TRBD2|16|TRBV5-6|NA|TRBJ2-4
TGTGCCAGCAGCCCCCGACTAGCGGGGTCCAAAAACATTCAGTACTTC
CASSPRLAGSKNIQYF
>NA|15|TRBV4-1|NA|TRBJ2-1
TGCGCCAGCAGCCAAGATCGTTCAGGAGGGAATGAGCAGTTCTTC
CASSQDRSGGNEQFF
>TRBD2|16|TRBV9|many|TRBJ2-5
TGTGCCAGCAGCGTAATCAGCGGGGGGACTTTAGAGACCCAGTACTTC
CASSVISGGTLETQYF
>NA|15|TRBV3-1|few|TRBJ1-4
TGTGCCAGCAGCCAAGATATAGGGCGTAATGAAAAACTGTTTTTT
CASSQDIGRNEKLFF
>TRBD1|13|TRBV10-1|once|TRBJ2-3
TGCCCCAGCAACGACAGGGGGACAGATACGCAGTATTTT
CPSNDRGTDTQYF
>NA|15|TRBV9|NA|TRBJ2-3
TGTGCCAGCAGCTTCGGTCAGACTCGTGGAGATACGCAGTATTTT
CASSFGQTRGDTQYF
>NA|14|TRBV24-1|few|TRBJ2-3
TGTGCCACCAGTGATTTGAGCGAGGCAGATACGCAGTATTTT
CATSDLSEADTQYF
>NA|10|TRBV20-1|NA|TRBJ2-7
TGCAGTGCTAGGGTTGCGGAGCAGTACTTC
CSARVAEQYF
>NA|12|TRBV10-1|NA|TRBJ2-7
TGCGCCAGCACGGGCCCACGTGGAGAGCAGTACTTC
CASTGPRGEQYF
>NA|13|TRBV6-1|many|TRBJ2-1
TGTGCCAGCAGTGAAGTTATCGGTAATGAGCAGTTCTTC
CASSEVIGNEQFF
>NA|13|TRBV12-5|NA|TRBJ1-2
TGTGCTAGTGCCCAGGGAGGATTTACTGGCTACACCTTC
CASAQGGFTGYTF
>TRBD1|18|TRBV6-5|few|TRBJ1-1
TGTGCCAGCAGTTACTCGAGTTCCGGCCAGGGGGTGAACACTGAAGCTTTCTTT
CASSYSSSGQGVNTEAFF
>NA|13|TRBV12-3/TRBV12-4|NA|TRBJ2-7
TGTGCCAGCAGGGGTGGCTTCCCCTACGAGCAGTACTTC
CASRGGFPYEQYF
>TRBD2|16|TRBV24-1|many|TRBJ2-1
TGTGCCACCAGTGATTCGCGGGGGACGCCCTACAATGAGCAGTTCTTC
CATSDSRGTPYNEQFF
>NA|12|TRBV7-9|many|TRBJ2-7
TGTGCCAGCAGCTTAAGTATGGGGGAGCAGTACTTC
CASSLSMGEQYF
>NA|13|TRBV10-1|many|TRBJ2-5
TGCGCCAGCAGTGAGTCTTACCAAGAGACCCAGTACTTC
CASSESYQETQYF
>NA|14|TRBV29-1|many|TRBJ2-1
TGCAGCGTTACCGGAGACCAGCAAATTTCGGCGCAGTTCTTC
CSVTGDQQISAQFF
>NA|12|TRBV29-1|few|TRBJ1-2
TGCAGCGTTAGGGTAACAGTGGGTGGCTACACCTTC
CSVRVTVGGYTF
>TRBD1|16|TRBV20-1|NA|TRBJ1-5
TGCAGTGCTAGATACCCGACAGGGGGGGGACATCAGCCCCAGCATTTT
CSARYPTGGGHQPQHF
>TRBD2|13|TRBV7-9|many|TRBJ2-3
TGTGCCCCAGCGGGACTAAACACAGATACGCAGTATTTT
CAPAGLNTDTQYF
>NA|14|TRBV27|NA|TRBJ2-7
TGTGCCAGCAGTTTATATACCAGCTCCTACGAGCAGTACTTC
CASSLYTSSYEQYF
>TRBD2|20|TRBV5-1|few|TRBJ2-3
TGCGCCAGCAGCTTGGTGGCGGGAGGCCCAAAAACCTCACGCACAGATACGCAGTATTTT
CASSLVAGGPKTSRTDTQYF
>NA|16|TRBV6-5|many|TRBJ2-1
TGTGCCAGCACTCGCGAGGGAGCGGGCCAGAACAATGAGCAGTTCTTC
CASTREGAGQNNEQFF
>NA|15|TRBV7-6|many|TRBJ2-7
TGTGCCAGCAGCCCGGTGATAGGAGCTACCTACGAGCAGTACTTC
CASSPVIGATYEQYF
>TRBD1|16|TRBV28|once|TRBJ2-5
TGTGCCAGCGGGCACCTCCCGGGACAGGACCAAGAGACCCAGTACTTC
CASGHLPGQDQETQYF
>NA|16|TRBV21-1|few|TRBJ2-5
TGTGCCAGCAGCACGAGACAGGGGGCGTACCAAGAGACCCAGTACTTC
CASSTRQGAYQETQYF
>NA|14|TRBV20-1|few|TRBJ1-2
TGCAGTGCTAGAGAGGCCGCAGGGGACTATGGCTACACCTTC
CSAREAAGDYGYTF
>NA|15|TRBV5-1|NA|TRBJ2-1
TGCGCCAGCAGTGCGAAAGTGGGGAGCAGGTATGAGCAGTTCTTC
CASSAKVGSRYEQFF
>NA|14|TRBV6-5|many|TRBJ1-2
TGTGCCAGCAGTTACTCGTCGGAAGCGAGGGGCTACACCTTC
CASSYSSEARGYTF
>TRBD1|15|TRBV5-1|NA|TRBJ2-2
TGCGCCAGCAGCTTCGGGACAGGGGGCTCCGGGGAGCTGTTTTTT
CASSFGTGGSGELFF
>NA|13|TRBV10-3|few|TRBJ2-4
TGTGCCATCAGTGGGTCGGGCGGGCACATTCAGTACTTC
CAISGSGGHIQYF
>NA|14|TRBV12-3/TRBV12-4|NA|TRBJ1-1
TGTGCCAGCAGTTGTCACAACCTGGGCACTGAAGCTTTCTTT
CASSCHNLGTEAFF
>NA|13|TRBV9|NA|TRBJ2-7
TGTGCCAGCAGCGTAGTAGGGACCTACGAGCAGTACTTC
CASSVVGTYEQYF
>NA|12|TRBV12-3/TRBV12-4|few|TRBJ1-1
TGTGCCAGCAGTTCAGGGAAAACTGAAGCTTTCTTT
CASSSGKTEAFF
>NA|13|TRBV2|NA|TRBJ1-3
TGTGCCAGCTCGACAGGACTTGGAAACACCATATATTTT
CASSTGLGNTIYF